The subject of this entry is one T cell receptor beta chain. All gene names here are mouse names. With the read ending 1 residue before the CDR3 end, the germline J gene is used to fill in that end. This sample was taken from a study of tissue T cells after allogeneic stem cell transplantation. TCRdb's table, derived via immunoSEQ multiplex PCR, lists solely in-frame clones and lacks some. The sample records some 48,000 clones, about three quarters being singletons. CDR1 and CDR2 from the germline V gene are SNHLY and FYNGKV (reference sequence). This CDR3 region has 13 residues. V shed 5 bases and J shed 0 bases, with 7 bases lying between them.

The gene calls are TRBV3 and TRBJ1-2, with D hard to call. This TCR came from a pool of C57BL/6 mice in good health. Source material: sorted cells pooled from one or two spleens. The CDR3 reads CASSPTTNSDYTF. CDR3 DNA (partial): TGTGCCAGCAGCCCAACAACAAACTCCGACTACACC.